This T cell receptor beta chain derives from a study of patients and donors after allogeneic stem cell transplantation. The germline V and J ends were trimmed by 3 bases and 2 bases, with 11 bases remaining between them. The V gene's germline CDR1 is DFQATT and CDR2 SNEGSKA (reference sequence). The CDR3 sequence is 13 residues long. TCRdb recomputed calls from the RT-PCR reads with MiXCR, one row per CDR3 protein. Among about 25,000 distinct CDR3 sequences listed, over 7% were seen once. V usage is TRBV20-1 and J usage is TRBJ2-7; tentatively, D is TRBD2 (6 bases). Material: blood, either unsorted or a sorted T cell fraction (not recorded which). The TCR comes from a human donor who was either an allogeneic HSCT recipient or a stem cell or donor lymphocyte infusion donor (not recorded which). It is not recorded whose cells these are; they may come from a transplant donor. CDR3 nucleotide sequence: TGCAGTGCTAGCGGGAGAGGGACCTACGAGCAGTACTTC. Its translation: CSASGRGTYEQYF.